This TCR beta chain was recorded in a study of shared clonotypes between healthy human individuals. At the level of the study: There were three CD4 naive, three CD4 memory, two CD8 naive and one CD8 memory plates per donor. Study-wide results and limits: Larger estimated richness was generally recorded for naive subsets relative to memory subsets. Limited genetic and exposure-history diversity came from having few donors.

Using immunoSEQ multiplex PCR, the repertoire was profiled, and TCRdb retains in-frame clones only, with some absent. This table holds roughly 2.5 million clones, around 94% found once. A CD45RA+ naive subset and a CD45RA-negative memory subset were split from CD4+ cells. Of note for this clone: Its matching antigen is unknown.

Per the germline V gene, CDR1 is SNHLY and CDR2 is FYNNEI. The CDR3 has 15 residues. The V segment lost 6 bases and the J segment 4 bases; nucleotides outside the gene matches: 9. The TCR sequence derives from a man in his late teens or twenties in good health. Sequences were obtained from naive CD4+ T cells sorted from blood. The subset here: CD45RA+ positively selected. This sequence joins TRBV2 and TRBJ1-5, with 7 nucleotides matching TRBD1. The CDR3, as DNA: TGTGCCAGCAGATCCACAGGGGAAAGAAATCAGCCCCAGCATTTT. Residues: CASRSTGERNQPQHF.